This T cell receptor beta chain originates from a study of TIL therapy for anti-PD-1-resistant metastatic lung cancer. Study in general: Median tumor mutation burden was roughly 1.4 mutations per megabase. Whole-study results and caveats: TIL clonotype persistence in blood showed no apparent association with response.

This sample's time point: pre-treatment sample, taken before nivolumab and TIL therapy. Patients were adults with stage 4 NSCLC. Germline V gene data show CDR1 as SQVTM and CDR2 as ANQGSEA. The CDR3 extends over 16 amino acids. V was clipped by 0 bases and J by 2 bases; unmatched bases: 4. The immunoSEQ assay was v3. Libraries were prepared by immunoSEQ multiplex PCR; TCRdb keeps only in-frame clonotypes and omits some of them. This table has 25,000 to 40,000 clones, around three quarters appearing once. Regarding this clone: Its antigen is unknown.

Sequenced material: blood, taken at baseline. This clonotype originated in a woman aged 25-85 years with non-small cell lung cancer. This chain connects TRBV29-1 to TRBJ2-6; TRBD1 agrees at 7 bases. The CDR3 protein is CSVEEVTGTGANVLTF. Here the CDR3 DNA reads TGCAGCGTTGAAGAGGTGACAGGGACTGGGGCCAACGTCCTGACTTTC.